This T cell receptor beta chain appears in the sequencing data of a study of T cell changes during pregnancy in multiple sclerosis. Method: immunoSEQ multiplex PCR; TCRdb's copy keeps in-frame clones and lacks some. The table shows about 40,000 clones, with approximately 91% occurring only once. CDR3 length equals 13 residues. Per the germline V gene, CDR1 is LNHDA and CDR2 is SQIVND (reference sequence). Trimming cost V 5 bases and J 1 base, with 7 bases left between them. V is TRBV19 and J is TRBJ2-3, with a possible D match to TRBD1 (6 bases). The clonotype was recovered from a female donor with multiple sclerosis, enrolled in a pregnancy study. The sample here was CD8+ T cells from peripheral blood mononuclear cells, taken in the first trimester of pregnancy. Here the CDR3 reads CASSQGRTDTQYF. The CDR3, as DNA: TGTGCCAGTAGTCAGGGGCGCACAGATACGCAGTATTTT.